The rows below give T cell receptor beta chains drawn from one sample of a study of control samples from healthy donors and cancer patients. The method was immunoSEQ multiplex PCR; TCRdb's version includes in-frame clones alone and lacks a portion of them. The table records 20,000 to 25,000 clones, about 83% of them present only once. The sample was PBMCs. All receptors derive from a man aged 60-69 years with head and neck cancer. CDR3s include the opening cysteine and the closing phenylalanine or tryptophan. A D gene is named only where the DNA matches it firmly. Rows may omit the clone size; those that give it use once, few, many or a size class.

D gene: -; V gene: TRBV4-1; clone size: -; J gene: TRBJ1-2; CDR3 DNA: TGCGCCAGCAGCCCATCAGGCGCGGGGTTTGGTGGCTACACCTTC; CDR3 protein: CASSPSGAGFGGYTF
D gene: -; V gene: TRBV5-1; clone size: -; J gene: TRBJ2-1; CDR3 DNA: TGCGCCAGCAGCTTGGGAGGGAGTATCGATGAGCAGTTCTTC; CDR3 protein: CASSLGGSIDEQFF
D gene: -; V gene: TRBV7-9; clone size: -; J gene: TRBJ1-6; CDR3 DNA: TGTGCCAGCAGTCCCGACAGCAATAATTCACCCCTCCACTTT; CDR3 protein: CASSPDSNNSPLHF
D gene: TRBD1; V gene: TRBV5-1; clone size: -; J gene: TRBJ2-3; CDR3 DNA: TGCGCCAGCAGCCCGGGACAGGCGCCCGCAGATACGCAGTATTTT; CDR3 protein: CASSPGQAPADTQYF
D gene: -; V gene: TRBV20-1; clone size: once; J gene: TRBJ2-3; CDR3 DNA: TGCAGCGTCGAGGGAGATACGCAGTATTTT; CDR3 protein: CSVEGDTQYF
D gene: -; V gene: TRBV2; clone size: few; J gene: TRBJ2-5; CDR3 DNA: TGTGCCAGCAGGGGGTCGTTTCCCCAAGAGACCCAGTACTTC; CDR3 protein: CASRGSFPQETQYF
D gene: -; V gene: TRBV6-4; clone size: -; J gene: TRBJ2-1; CDR3 DNA: TGTGCCAGCAGTGACCCGAAAAGAAGGACAGAACGGACCTACAATGAGCAGTTCTTC; CDR3 protein: CASSDPKRRTERTYNEQFF
D gene: -; V gene: TRBV6-5; clone size: -; J gene: TRBJ2-3; CDR3 DNA: TGTGCCAGCACCTACACCAATACGCAGTATTTT; CDR3 protein: CASTYTNTQYF
D gene: TRBD2; V gene: TRBV7-9; clone size: few; J gene: TRBJ2-4; CDR3 DNA: TGTGCCAGCACCCCTTATCGCGGGGGACTAGCCAAAAACATTCAGTACTTC; CDR3 protein: CASTPYRGGLAKNIQYF
D gene: -; V gene: TRBV27; clone size: few; J gene: TRBJ1-1; CDR3 DNA: TGTGCCAGCAGTCTTGAGCGGGGGTTCGACACTGAAGCTTTCTTT; CDR3 protein: CASSLERGFDTEAFF
D gene: -; V gene: TRBV7-2; clone size: -; J gene: TRBJ2-3; CDR3 DNA: TGTGCCAGCAGCTTACCCGGCACAGATACGCAGTATTTT; CDR3 protein: CASSLPGTDTQYF
D gene: -; V gene: TRBV6-2/TRBV6-3; clone size: -; J gene: TRBJ2-7; CDR3 DNA: TGTGCCAGCAGTACGTTAGGGCCGACCTACGAGCAGTACTTC; CDR3 protein: CASSTLGPTYEQYF
D gene: -; V gene: TRBV6-1; clone size: -; J gene: TRBJ2-2; CDR3 DNA: TGTGCCAGCAGTGGGCGGAACAGGAGGAACACCGGGGAGCTGTTTTTT; CDR3 protein: CASSGRNRRNTGELFF
D gene: -; V gene: TRBV6-5; clone size: -; J gene: TRBJ2-1; CDR3 DNA: TGTGCCAGCAGTTACTCGAACTACCTAGTGCTGGATGAGCAGTTCTTC; CDR3 protein: CASSYSNYLVLDEQFF
D gene: -; V gene: TRBV25-1; clone size: -; J gene: TRBJ2-2; CDR3 DNA: TGTGCCACCGGACCGGACACCGGGGAGCTGTTTTTT; CDR3 protein: CATGPDTGELFF
D gene: -; V gene: TRBV28; clone size: -; J gene: TRBJ1-1; CDR3 DNA: TGTGCCAGCAGTTTAATGGGACGGCTTGAAGCTTTCTTT; CDR3 protein: CASSLMGRLEAFF
D gene: -; V gene: TRBV18; clone size: -; J gene: TRBJ2-7; CDR3 DNA: TGTGCCAGCTCATTGGGAGACTACGAGCAGTACTTC; CDR3 protein: CASSLGDYEQYF
D gene: TRBD2; V gene: TRBV3-1/TRBV3-2; clone size: -; J gene: TRBJ2-4; CDR3 DNA: TGTGCCAGCAGCCACCGGACTAGCGGCTCCGATCTAGCCAAAAACATTCAGTACTTC; CDR3 protein: CASSHRTSGSDLAKNIQYF
D gene: -; V gene: TRBV2; clone size: -; J gene: TRBJ1-1; CDR3 DNA: TGTGCCAGTGACCCTCTTGGGTACGGGGACACTGAAGCTTTCTTT; CDR3 protein: CASDPLGYGDTEAFF
D gene: TRBD1; V gene: TRBV19; clone size: -; J gene: TRBJ1-1; CDR3 DNA: TGTGCCAGTATCCGCAGGGGGCAAACTGAAGCTTTCTTT; CDR3 protein: CASIRRGQTEAFF
D gene: TRBD1; V gene: TRBV5-6; clone size: once; J gene: TRBJ2-3; CDR3 DNA: TGTGCCAGCAGGGTATGGACAGGGCGAGACACAGATACGCAGTATTTT; CDR3 protein: CASRVWTGRDTDTQYF
D gene: TRBD2; V gene: TRBV5-5; clone size: -; J gene: TRBJ2-3; CDR3 DNA: TGTGCCAGCAGCCCCGGGACTAGCATGGGCACAGATACGCAGTATTTT; CDR3 protein: CASSPGTSMGTDTQYF
D gene: -; V gene: TRBV9; clone size: -; J gene: TRBJ1-5; CDR3 DNA: TGTGCCAGCAGCGTAGGGGGGGCGCTTCAGCCCCAGCATTTT; CDR3 protein: CASSVGGALQPQHF
D gene: -; V gene: TRBV3-1/TRBV3-2; clone size: once; J gene: TRBJ2-3; CDR3 DNA: TGTGCCAGCAGCCAAGATTCCGTGGATCTAAGCACAGATACGCAGTATTTT; CDR3 protein: CASSQDSVDLSTDTQYF
D gene: TRBD1; V gene: TRBV2; clone size: once; J gene: TRBJ1-6; CDR3 DNA: TGTGCCAGCAGTTTCCGGACAGGGAGTAATTCACCCCTCCACTTT; CDR3 protein: CASSFRTGSNSPLHF
D gene: TRBD2; V gene: TRBV29-1; clone size: -; J gene: TRBJ2-7; CDR3 DNA: TGCAGCGTTGTCGTCCTAGCGGGAGAAGAGGGAGGGGATACCTACGAGCAGTACTTC; CDR3 protein: CSVVVLAGEEGGDTYEQYF
D gene: -; V gene: TRBV6-5; clone size: -; J gene: TRBJ1-2; CDR3 DNA: TGTGCCAGCAGCAACAGGGCCGAGTATGGCTACACCTTC; CDR3 protein: CASSNRAEYGYTF
D gene: TRBD1; V gene: TRBV5-6; clone size: -; J gene: TRBJ2-3; CDR3 DNA: TGTGCCAGCAGCTCTCTCGGACAGGGAGCAACAGATACGCAGTATTTT; CDR3 protein: CASSSLGQGATDTQYF
D gene: -; V gene: TRBV6-5; clone size: -; J gene: TRBJ1-2; CDR3 DNA: TGTGCCAGCAGTCTCGGCGGGGGGCGTCAAGGCTACACCTTC; CDR3 protein: CASSLGGGRQGYTF
D gene: -; V gene: TRBV10-2; clone size: -; J gene: TRBJ1-2; CDR3 DNA: TGCGCCAGCAGGGGGACCTATGGCTACACCTTC; CDR3 protein: CASRGTYGYTF
D gene: TRBD1; V gene: TRBV18; clone size: few; J gene: TRBJ2-7; CDR3 DNA: TGTGCCAGCTCACCCCCATACTACAGGACAGGACGGAACTCCTACGAGCAGTACTTC; CDR3 protein: CASSPPYYRTGRNSYEQYF
D gene: TRBD1; V gene: TRBV9; clone size: -; J gene: TRBJ2-2; CDR3 DNA: TGTGCCAGCACCAGGGACAGTAACACCGGGGAGCTGTTTTTT; CDR3 protein: CASTRDSNTGELFF
D gene: TRBD1; V gene: TRBV15; clone size: -; J gene: TRBJ2-7; CDR3 DNA: TGTGCCACCAGCAGGTACAGGGGTCTCGAGCAGTACTTC; CDR3 protein: CATSRYRGLEQYF
D gene: TRBD2; V gene: TRBV5-1; clone size: -; J gene: TRBJ2-1; CDR3 DNA: TGCGCCAGCAGCTCGGAGAGCGGGAGGGGCAATGAGCAGTTCTTC; CDR3 protein: CASSSESGRGNEQFF
D gene: -; V gene: TRBV30; clone size: -; J gene: TRBJ1-2; CDR3 DNA: TGTGCCTGGAGTGTAGGGACAAACTATGGCTACACCTTC; CDR3 protein: CAWSVGTNYGYTF
D gene: -; V gene: TRBV30; clone size: -; J gene: TRBJ1-2; CDR3 DNA: TGTGCCTGGAGGAGGGGGGACAAATCTAACTATGGCTACACCTTC; CDR3 protein: CAWRRGDKSNYGYTF
D gene: -; V gene: TRBV12-3/TRBV12-4; clone size: -; J gene: TRBJ2-2; CDR3 DNA: TGTGCCAGCAGTCCCGGATACAACGGGGAGCTGTTTTTT; CDR3 protein: CASSPGYNGELFF
D gene: TRBD2; V gene: TRBV3-1/TRBV3-2; clone size: once; J gene: TRBJ2-1; CDR3 DNA: TGTGCCAGCAGTCCCGGGACTAGCGGGGGGCCGGACAATGAGCAGTTCTTC; CDR3 protein: CASSPGTSGGPDNEQFF
D gene: -; V gene: TRBV6-6; clone size: -; J gene: TRBJ2-6; CDR3 DNA: TGTGCCAGCGTCGAACTGGTCGGGGCCAACGTCCTGACTTTC; CDR3 protein: CASVELVGANVLTF
D gene: TRBD2; V gene: TRBV28; clone size: -; J gene: TRBJ2-7; CDR3 DNA: TGTGCCAGCAGTTTATCCCGCAGGACTAGCGTAACCTACGAGCAGTACTTC; CDR3 protein: CASSLSRRTSVTYEQYF
D gene: TRBD1; V gene: TRBV29-1; clone size: -; J gene: TRBJ2-7; CDR3 DNA: TGCAGCGTTCAATTAGGACCCGGGACAGAGTACGAGCAGTACTTC; CDR3 protein: CSVQLGPGTEYEQYF
D gene: -; V gene: TRBV21-1; clone size: -; J gene: TRBJ2-5; CDR3 DNA: TGTGCCAGCAGCAAAAGTAGTTCCCCCCCCGCGGGGGGGGACCAAGAGACCCAGTACTTC; CDR3 protein: CASSKSSSPPAGGDQETQYF
D gene: TRBD2; V gene: TRBV7-9; clone size: once; J gene: TRBJ2-1; CDR3 DNA: TGTGCCAGCAGCTTTCCCGGGACTAGGAAGAATGAGCAGTTCTTC; CDR3 protein: CASSFPGTRKNEQFF
D gene: -; V gene: TRBV5-1; clone size: -; J gene: TRBJ2-7; CDR3 DNA: TGCGCCAGCAGTATGAAAGGGGACTACGAGCAGTACTTC; CDR3 protein: CASSMKGDYEQYF
D gene: -; V gene: TRBV19; clone size: -; J gene: TRBJ2-5; CDR3 DNA: TGTGCCAGTAGTATGATCGGCCAAGAGACCCAGTACTTC; CDR3 protein: CASSMIGQETQYF
D gene: TRBD1; V gene: TRBV3-1/TRBV3-2; clone size: -; J gene: TRBJ1-1; CDR3 DNA: TGTGCCAGCAGCCCCGGGACAGGGGTTGAAGCTTTCTTT; CDR3 protein: CASSPGTGVEAFF
D gene: TRBD1; V gene: TRBV27; clone size: -; J gene: TRBJ1-5; CDR3 DNA: TGTGCCAGCAGTCCCCGACAGGGCCGCGGCAATCAGCCCCAGCATTTT; CDR3 protein: CASSPRQGRGNQPQHF
D gene: -; V gene: TRBV30; clone size: once; J gene: TRBJ2-5; CDR3 DNA: TGTGCCTGGAGTGTGCAGGGGGAGACCCAGTACTTC; CDR3 protein: CAWSVQGETQYF